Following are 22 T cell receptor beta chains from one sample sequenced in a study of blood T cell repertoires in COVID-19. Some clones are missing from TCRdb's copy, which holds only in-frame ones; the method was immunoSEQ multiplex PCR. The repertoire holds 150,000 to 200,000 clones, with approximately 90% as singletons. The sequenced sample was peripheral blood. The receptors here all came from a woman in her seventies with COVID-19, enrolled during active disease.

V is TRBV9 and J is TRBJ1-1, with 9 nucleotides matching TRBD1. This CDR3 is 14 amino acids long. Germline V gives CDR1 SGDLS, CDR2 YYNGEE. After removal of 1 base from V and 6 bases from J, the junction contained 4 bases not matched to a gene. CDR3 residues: CASSVRDRESEAFF. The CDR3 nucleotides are TGTGCCAGCAGCGTAAGGGACAGGGAGTCTGAAGCTTTCTTT. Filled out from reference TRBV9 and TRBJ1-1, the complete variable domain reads DSGVTQTPKHLITATGQRVTLRCSPRSGDLSVYWYQQSLDQGLQFLIQYYNGEERAKGNILERFSAQQFPDLHSELNLSSLELGDSALYFCASSVRDRESEAFFGQGTRLTVV.

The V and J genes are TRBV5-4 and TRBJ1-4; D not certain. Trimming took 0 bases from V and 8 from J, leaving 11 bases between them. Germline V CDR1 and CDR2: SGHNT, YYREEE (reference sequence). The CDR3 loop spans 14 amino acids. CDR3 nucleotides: TGTGCCAGCAGCTTGGCGGGGTTTAACGAAAAACTGTTTTTT. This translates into CASSLAGFNEKLFF. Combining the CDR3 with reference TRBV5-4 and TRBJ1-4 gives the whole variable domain ETGVTQSPTHLIKTRGQQVTLRCSSQSGHNTVSWYQQALGQGPQFIFQYYREEENGRGNFPPRFSGLQFPNYSSELNVNALELDDSALYLCASSLAGFNEKLFFGSGTQLSVL.

CDR3 DNA: TGTGCCAGCCGGGCTAACTATGGCTACACCTTC. Amino acids: CASRANYGYTF. The chain has TRBV9 and TRBJ1-2, with unresolved D. Germline V gene sequence: CDR1 SGDLS, CDR2 YYNGEE. V lost 7 bases and J lost 0, with 4 bases in between. The CDR3 is made up of 11 amino acids.

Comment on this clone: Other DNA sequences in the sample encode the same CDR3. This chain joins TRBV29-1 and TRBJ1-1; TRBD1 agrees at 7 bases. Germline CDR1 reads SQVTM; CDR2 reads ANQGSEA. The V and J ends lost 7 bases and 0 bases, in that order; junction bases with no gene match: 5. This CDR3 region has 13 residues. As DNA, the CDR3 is TGCAGCGCCCCGGGACAGTTGAACACTGAAGCTTTCTTT. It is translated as CSAPGQLNTEAFF.

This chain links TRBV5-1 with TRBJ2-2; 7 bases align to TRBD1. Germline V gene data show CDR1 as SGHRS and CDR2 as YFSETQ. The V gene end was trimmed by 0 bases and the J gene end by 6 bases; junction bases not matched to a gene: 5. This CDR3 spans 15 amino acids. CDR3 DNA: TGCGCCAGCAGCTTGGAGGGGGCGCTGGCCGGGGAGCTGTTTTTT. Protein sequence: CASSLEGALAGELFF.

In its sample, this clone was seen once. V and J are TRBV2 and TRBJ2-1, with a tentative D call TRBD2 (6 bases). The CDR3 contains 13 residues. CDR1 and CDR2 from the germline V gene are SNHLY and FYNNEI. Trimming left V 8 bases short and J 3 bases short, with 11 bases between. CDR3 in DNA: TGTGCCAGCGCCGGGGGTAACTACAATGAGCAGTTCTTC. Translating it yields CASAGGNYNEQFF. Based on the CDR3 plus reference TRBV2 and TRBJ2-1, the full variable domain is EPEVTQTPSHQVTQMGQEVILRCVPISNHLYFYWYRQILGQKVEFLVSFYNNEISEKSEIFDDQFSVERPDGSNFTLKIRSTKLEDSAMYFCASAGGNYNEQFFGPGTRLTVL.

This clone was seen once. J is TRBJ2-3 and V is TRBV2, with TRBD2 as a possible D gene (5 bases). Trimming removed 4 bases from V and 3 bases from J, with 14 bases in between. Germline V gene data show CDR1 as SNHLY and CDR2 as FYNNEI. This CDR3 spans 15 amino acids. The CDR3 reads CASSVGGVGTDTQYF. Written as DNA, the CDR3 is TGTGCCAGCAGTGTAGGAGGCGTTGGAACAGATACGCAGTATTTT.

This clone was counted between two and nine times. CDR3 coding DNA: TGTGCCAGCAGTTCGGGAGAGCGGGGCTACACCTTC. Its protein product is CASSSGERGYTF. This chain links TRBV28 with TRBJ1-2, with unresolved D. Germline V gene data show CDR1 as MDHEN and CDR2 as SYDVKM. The V and J ends lost 4 bases and 8 bases respectively, with 11 bases between them. The CDR3 consists of 12 residues.

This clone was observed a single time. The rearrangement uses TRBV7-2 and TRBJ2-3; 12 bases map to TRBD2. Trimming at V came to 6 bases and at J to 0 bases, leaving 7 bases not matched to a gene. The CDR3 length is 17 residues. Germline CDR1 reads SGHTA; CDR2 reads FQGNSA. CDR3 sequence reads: CASSRRTSGTSTDTQYF. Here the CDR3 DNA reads TGTGCCAGCAGTCGTCGGACTAGCGGGACTAGCACAGATACGCAGTATTTT.

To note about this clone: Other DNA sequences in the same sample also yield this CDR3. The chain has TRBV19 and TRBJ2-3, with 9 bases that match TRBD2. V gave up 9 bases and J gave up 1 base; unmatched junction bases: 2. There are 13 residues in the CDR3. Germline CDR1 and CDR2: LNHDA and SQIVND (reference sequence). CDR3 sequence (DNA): TGTGCCAGCCGACTAGCGGGCACAGATACGCAGTATTTT. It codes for CASRLAGTDTQYF.

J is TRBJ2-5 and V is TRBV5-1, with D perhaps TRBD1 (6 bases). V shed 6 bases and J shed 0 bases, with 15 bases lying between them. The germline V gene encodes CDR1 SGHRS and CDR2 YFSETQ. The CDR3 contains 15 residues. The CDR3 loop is CASTPEQGYQETQYF. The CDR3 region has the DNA TGCGCCAGCACCCCAGAACAGGGATACCAAGAGACCCAGTACTTC.

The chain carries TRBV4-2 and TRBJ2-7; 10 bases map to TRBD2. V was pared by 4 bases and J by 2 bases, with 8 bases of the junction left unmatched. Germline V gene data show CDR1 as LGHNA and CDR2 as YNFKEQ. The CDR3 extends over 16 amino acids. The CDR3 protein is CASSPPSGSSPYEQYF. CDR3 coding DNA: TGTGCCAGCAGCCCCCCTAGCGGGAGTAGTCCCTACGAGCAGTACTTC.

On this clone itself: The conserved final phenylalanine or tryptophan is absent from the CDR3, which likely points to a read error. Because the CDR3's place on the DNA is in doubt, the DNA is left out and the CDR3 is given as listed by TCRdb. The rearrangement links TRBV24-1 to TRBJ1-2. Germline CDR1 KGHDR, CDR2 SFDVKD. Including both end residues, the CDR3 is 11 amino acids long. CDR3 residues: CATSDYPRRGS.

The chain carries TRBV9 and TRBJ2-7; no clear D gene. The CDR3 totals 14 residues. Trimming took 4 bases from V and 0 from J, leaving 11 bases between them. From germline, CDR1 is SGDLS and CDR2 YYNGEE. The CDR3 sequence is CASSPRLDSYEQYF. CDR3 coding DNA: TGTGCCAGCAGCCCCCGACTGGACTCCTACGAGCAGTACTTC.

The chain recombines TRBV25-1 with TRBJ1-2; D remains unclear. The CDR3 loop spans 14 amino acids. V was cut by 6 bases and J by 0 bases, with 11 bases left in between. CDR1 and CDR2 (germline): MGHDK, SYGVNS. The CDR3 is CASSRDEANYGYTF. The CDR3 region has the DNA TGTGCCAGCAGCCGGGATGAAGCTAACTATGGCTACACCTTC.

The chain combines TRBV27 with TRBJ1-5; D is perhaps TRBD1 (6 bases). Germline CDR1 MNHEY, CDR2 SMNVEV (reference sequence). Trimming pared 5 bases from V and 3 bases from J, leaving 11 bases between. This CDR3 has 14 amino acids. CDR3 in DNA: TGTGCCAGCAGTCGGGACACTCTCAATCAGCCCCAGCATTTT. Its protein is CASSRDTLNQPQHF.

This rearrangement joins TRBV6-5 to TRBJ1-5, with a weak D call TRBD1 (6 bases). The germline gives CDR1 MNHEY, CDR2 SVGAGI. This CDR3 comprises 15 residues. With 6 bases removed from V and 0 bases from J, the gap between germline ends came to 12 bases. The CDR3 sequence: CASSGQSNSNQPQHF. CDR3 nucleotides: TGTGCCAGCAGCGGACAGTCCAATAGCAATCAGCCCCAGCATTTT.

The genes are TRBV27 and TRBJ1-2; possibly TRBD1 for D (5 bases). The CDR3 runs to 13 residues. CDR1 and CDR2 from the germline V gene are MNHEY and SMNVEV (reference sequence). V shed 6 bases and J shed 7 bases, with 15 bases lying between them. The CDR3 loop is CASSSPGGGGYTF. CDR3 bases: TGTGCCAGCAGCTCCCCGGGGGGGGGTGGCTACACCTTC.

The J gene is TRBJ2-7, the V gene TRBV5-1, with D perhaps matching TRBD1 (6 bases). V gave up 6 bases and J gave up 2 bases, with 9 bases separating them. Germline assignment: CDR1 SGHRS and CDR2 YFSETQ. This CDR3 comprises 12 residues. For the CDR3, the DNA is TGCGCCAGCAACCGGGACACCTACGAGCAGTACTTC. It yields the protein CASNRDTYEQYF. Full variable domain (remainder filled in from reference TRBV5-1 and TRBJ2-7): KAGVTQTPRYLIKTRGQQVTLSCSPISGHRSVSWYQQTPGQGLQFLFEYFSETQRNKGNFPGRFSGRQFSNSRSEMNVSTLELGDSALYLCASNRDTYEQYFGPGTRLTVT.

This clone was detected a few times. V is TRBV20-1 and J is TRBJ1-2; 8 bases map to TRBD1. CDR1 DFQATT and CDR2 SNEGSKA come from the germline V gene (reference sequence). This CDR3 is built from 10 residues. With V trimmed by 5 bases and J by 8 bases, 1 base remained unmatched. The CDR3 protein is CSAAGGGYTF. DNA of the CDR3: TGCAGTGCTGCAGGGGGCGGCTACACCTTC.

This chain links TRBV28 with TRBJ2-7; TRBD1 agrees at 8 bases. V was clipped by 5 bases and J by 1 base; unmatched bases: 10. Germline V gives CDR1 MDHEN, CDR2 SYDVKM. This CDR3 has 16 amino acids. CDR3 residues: CASSPYGTGGSYEQYF. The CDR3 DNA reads TGTGCCAGCAGTCCCTACGGGACAGGCGGGTCCTACGAGCAGTACTTC.

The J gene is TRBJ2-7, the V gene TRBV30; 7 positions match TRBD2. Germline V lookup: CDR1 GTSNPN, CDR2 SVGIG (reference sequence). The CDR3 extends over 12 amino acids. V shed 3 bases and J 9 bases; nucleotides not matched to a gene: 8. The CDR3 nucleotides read TGTGCCTGGAGCTCGGGAGGATACTCGCAGTACTTC. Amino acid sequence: CAWSSGGYSQYF.